Below are 21 T cell receptor beta chains sequenced from a single sample in a study of blood T cell repertoires in COVID-19. The data were produced by immunoSEQ multiplex PCR, yet TCRdb's version contains in-frame clones alone and is incomplete. This table holds 90,000 to 150,000 clones, about 84% found once. Specimen: peripheral blood. The receptors shown here come from a man in his 60s with acute or convalescent COVID-19.

This clone showed up just once. V is TRBV21-1 and J is TRBJ1-3; the table names TRBD1, a call not compared with the DNA. TRBV21-1 is a pseudogene locus. This CDR3 is built from 18 residues. This CDR3 is CASSIFGRGQRSGNTIYF. Written as DNA, the CDR3 is TGTGCCAGCAGCATTTTTGGGCGGGGACAGCGCTCTGGAAACACCATATATTTT.

CDR3 bases: TGTGCCAGCAGGCGCCAGGGCACCGGGGAGCTGTTTTTT. This sequence encodes CASRRQGTGELFF. This chain connects TRBV2 to TRBJ2-2; TRBD1 is a possible D gene (5 bases). Trimming pared 6 bases from V and 4 bases from J, leaving 9 bases between. Germline V gives CDR1 SNHLY, CDR2 FYNNEI. This CDR3 region has 13 residues.

The V gene is TRBV29-1, the J gene TRBJ2-7, with TRBD2 matching over 9 bases. V lost 6 bases, J lost 9 bases, and 9 bases stayed unmatched. This CDR3 region has 12 residues. Per germline, CDR1 SQVTM and CDR2 ANQGSEA. This CDR3 is CSVSSGNEGQYF. The CDR3 DNA reads TGCAGCGTATCTAGCGGGAATGAGGGGCAGTACTTC.

The V call is TRBV29-1, the J call TRBJ2-1, with D unclear. CDR3 length equals 13 residues. V lost 3 bases and J lost 7, with 13 bases in between. The germline CDR1 and CDR2 sequences are SQVTM and ANQGSEA. Here the CDR3 reads CSVDLLNLNEQFF. CDR3 coding DNA: TGCAGCGTTGATTTATTAAACTTGAATGAGCAGTTCTTC.

The chain employs TRBV4-3 and TRBJ2-7, with 10 bases fitting TRBD2. Looked up from germline, CDR1 is LGHNA and CDR2 is YSLEER. V was pared by 1 base and J by 3 bases, with 3 bases of the junction left unmatched. The CDR3 is 15 residues long. CDR3 sequence reads: CASSQGPSGSYEQYF. In nucleotides, the CDR3 is TGCGCCAGCAGCCAAGGCCCTAGCGGGAGCTACGAGCAGTACTTC.

This clone was detected a few times. This rearrangement joins TRBV12-3 or TRBV12-4 to TRBJ2-6, with D unresolved. V was shortened by 6 bases and J by 1 base, with 4 bases between the two germline ends. The CDR3 is made up of 13 amino acids. CDR3 loop: CASRQSGANVLTF. In DNA form, the CDR3 reads TGTGCCAGCAGACAGTCTGGGGCCAACGTCCTGACTTTC.

This chain links TRBV10-3 with TRBJ2-1; 8 positions match TRBD2. The CDR3 is made up of 15 amino acids. Germline V lookup: CDR1 ENHRY, CDR2 SYGVKD. Germline trimming cut 5 bases from V and 7 bases from J; bases unmatched to any gene: 10. The CDR3 loop is CAISWTSSLQNEQFF. CDR3 sequence (DNA): TGTGCCATCAGTTGGACTAGCTCTCTGCAAAATGAGCAGTTCTTC.

This clone occurred many times. J is TRBJ2-1 and V is TRBV19; 9 bases are shared with TRBD2. The V and J ends lost 3 bases and 5 bases, in that order; junction bases with no gene match: 5. This CDR3 has 15 residues. Germline CDR1 is LNHDA and CDR2 is SQIVND (reference sequence). CDR3 region: CASSISLAGHNEQFF. The CDR3 nucleotides are TGTGCCAGTAGTATCTCACTAGCGGGTCACAATGAGCAGTTCTTC. Full variable domain (outside the CDR3, taken from reference TRBV19 and TRBJ2-1): DGGITQSPKYLFRKEGQNVTLSCEQNLNHDAMYWYRQDPGQGLRLIYYSQIVNDFQKGDIAEGYSVSREKKESFPLTVTSAQKNPTAFYLCASSISLAGHNEQFFGPGTRLTVL.

The J gene is TRBJ2-1, the V gene TRBV7-9; 11 nucleotides agree with TRBD2. Germline V gene sequence: CDR1 SEHNR, CDR2 FQNEAQ (reference sequence). The CDR3 consists of 17 residues. V lost 5 bases, J lost 0 bases, and 6 bases stayed unmatched. CDR3 bases: TGTGCCAGCAGCGGACTAGCGGGCGAAAGCTCCTACAATGAGCAGTTCTTC. This gives the protein CASSGLAGESSYNEQFF.

This clone has only one observation. The rearrangement joins TRBV6-6 to TRBJ2-1; 14 bases fit TRBD2. The CDR3 is made up of 16 amino acids. Germline V gene sequence: CDR1 MNHNY, CDR2 SVGAGI (reference sequence). The ends lost 5 bases at V and 5 bases at J; junction bases unmatched: 5. The CDR3: CASSHPGLAGDNEQFF. DNA of the CDR3: TGTGCCAGCAGTCACCCGGGACTAGCGGGAGACAATGAGCAGTTCTTC.

This clone was recorded once. J is TRBJ2-5 and V is TRBV10-1, with a tentative D call TRBD2 (5 bases). This CDR3 region has 15 residues. The V gene's germline CDR1 is WNHNN and CDR2 SYGVQD (reference sequence). V shed 3 bases and J shed 0 bases, with 11 bases lying between them. CDR3 loop: CASSERTGNQETQYF. The CDR3 DNA follows: TGCGCCAGCAGTGAACGGACGGGAAACCAAGAGACCCAGTACTTC.

The J gene is TRBJ2-3, the V gene TRBV3-1 (or the pseudogene TRBV3-2); 8 nucleotides align to TRBD1. In germline, CDR1 is LGHDT, CDR2 YNNKEL (reference sequence). V lost 4 bases, J lost 2 bases, and 8 bases stayed unmatched. The CDR3 totals 16 residues. The CDR3 is CASSPLEDRATDTQYF. CDR3 DNA sequence: TGTGCCAGCAGCCCCCTAGAGGACAGGGCCACAGATACGCAGTATTTT.

This clone was counted only a few times. The chain is built from TRBV19 and TRBJ1-3, with D uncertain. Germline V gene lookup returns CDR1 LNHDA and CDR2 SQIVND (reference sequence). The CDR3 totals 15 residues. Trimming removed 6 bases at V and 2 bases at J, with 14 bases between. The CDR3 sequence is CASSSTGSTGNTIYF. The CDR3 region has the DNA TGTGCCAGTAGCTCCACGGGTTCTACTGGAAACACCATATATTTT.

The sample holds a few counts of this clone. The chain is built from TRBV28 and TRBJ2-2; D not certain. Germline V lookup: CDR1 MDHEN, CDR2 SYDVKM. This CDR3 region has 15 residues. V was pared by 1 base and J by 0 bases, with 6 bases between. CDR3 nucleotides: TGTGCCAGCAGTTTATACCGCGCGAACACCGGGGAGCTGTTTTTT. This codes for CASSLYRANTGELFF.

The rearrangement links TRBV5-1 to TRBJ2-7; 8 nucleotides agree with TRBD1. Germline V gene data show CDR1 as SGHRS and CDR2 as YFSETQ. V dropped 4 bases and J dropped 2; count of bases not matched to a gene: 11. The CDR3 length is 16 residues. Here the CDR3 reads CASSPGPGTGTYEQYF. For the CDR3, the DNA is TGCGCCAGCAGCCCAGGACCCGGGACAGGCACCTACGAGCAGTACTTC.

For the CDR3, the DNA is TGTGCCAGCAGTGGCAGGGTTTATTCTGAAGCTTTCTTT. Protein product: CASSGRVYSEAFF. J is TRBJ1-1 and V is TRBV25-1; D is perhaps TRBD1 (5 bases). CDR1 and CDR2 from the germline V gene are MGHDK and SYGVNS. Between the trimmed V and J ends, which lost 4 bases and 6 bases, there was a span of 12 bases. The CDR3 is made up of 13 amino acids.

This chain uses TRBV25-1 with TRBJ2-1, with D perhaps matching TRBD2 (6 bases). Germline CDR1 MGHDK, CDR2 SYGVNS. CDR3 size: 12 residues. The CDR3 protein is CSTGVGYNEQFF. The CDR3 DNA sequence: TGTTCCACGGGAGTAGGGTACAATGAGCAGTTCTTC.

The chain couples TRBV2 to TRBJ2-5; tentative D call: TRBD2 (5 bases). The V end lost 2 bases, the J end lost 2 bases, and 9 bases lay between the germline ends. CDR1 is SNHLY and CDR2 is FYNNEI in the germline V gene. The CDR3 runs to 14 residues. CDR3 sequence (DNA): TGTGCCAGCAGTGAACTGTCGGGGCAAGAGACCCAGTACTTC. Translated: CASSELSGQETQYF.

The V gene is TRBV6-2 or TRBV6-3, the J gene TRBJ2-3, with a tentative D call TRBD1 (5 bases). V was pared by 5 bases and J by 6 bases, with 15 bases between. CDR3 size: 14 residues. CDR1 and CDR2 (germline): MNHEY, SVGEGT. CDR3 in amino acids: CASSIGHQADTQYF. In DNA, the CDR3 is TGTGCCAGCAGTATTGGACATCAGGCTGATACGCAGTATTTT.

This chain joins TRBV28 and TRBJ1-2; D might be TRBD1 (5 bases). V dropped 8 bases and J dropped 2 bases, with 12 bases sitting between them. Per germline, CDR1 MDHEN and CDR2 SYDVKM. This CDR3 contains 13 residues. This chain's CDR3 is CASSIGGNYGYTF. The CDR3 region has the DNA TGTGCCAGCTCGATTGGGGGGAACTATGGCTACACCTTC.

The rearrangement links TRBV7-3 to TRBJ2-3, with TRBD1 matching 11 bases. CDR1 and CDR2 from the germline V gene are SGHTA and FQGTGA. V shed 5 bases, J shed 6 bases, and the junction held 4 bases outside the gene matches. The CDR3 is 14 amino acids. CDR3 sequence reads: CASSRTGGADTQYF. CDR3 DNA sequence: TGTGCCAGCAGCCGGACAGGGGGCGCGGATACGCAGTATTTT.